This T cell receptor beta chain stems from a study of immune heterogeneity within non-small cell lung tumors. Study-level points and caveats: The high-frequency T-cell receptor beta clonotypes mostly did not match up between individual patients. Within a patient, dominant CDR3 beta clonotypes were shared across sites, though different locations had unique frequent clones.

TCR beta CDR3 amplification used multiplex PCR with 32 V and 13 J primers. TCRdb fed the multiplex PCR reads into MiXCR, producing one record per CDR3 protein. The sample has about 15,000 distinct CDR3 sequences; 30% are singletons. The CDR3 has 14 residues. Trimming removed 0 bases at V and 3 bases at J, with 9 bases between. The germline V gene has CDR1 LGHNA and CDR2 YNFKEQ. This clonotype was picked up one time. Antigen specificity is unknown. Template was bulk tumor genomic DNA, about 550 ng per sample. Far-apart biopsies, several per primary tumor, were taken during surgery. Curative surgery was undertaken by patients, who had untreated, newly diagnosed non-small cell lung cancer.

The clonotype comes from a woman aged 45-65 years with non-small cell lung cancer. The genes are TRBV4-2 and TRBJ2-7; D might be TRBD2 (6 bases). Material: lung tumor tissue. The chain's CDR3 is CASSQDAGNYEQYF. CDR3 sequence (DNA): TGTGCCAGCAGCCAAGATGCGGGGAACTACGAGCAGTACTTC.